This TCR beta chain was retrieved from a study of blood T cells in healthy people across ages. Study-wide points: From one million sequenced T cells, diversity estimates were lower bounds.

The CDR3 has 13 residues. The J segment lost 5 bases and the V segment lost 5 bases, leaving 4 bases of the junction unmatched. The germline gives CDR1 SEHNR, CDR2 FQNEAQ (reference sequence). The second PCR ran about 7 to 12 cycles with a sample-barcoded 5' primer and J-beta primers. Unique molecular identifiers of 12 random nucleotides labeled each cDNA. TCRdb fed the 5' RACE reads into MiXCR, producing one record per CDR3 protein. The profile shows 1.2 million to 1.5 million distinct CDR3 sequences, 55% to 75% of them singletons. Roughly 9.2 milliliters of peripheral blood were drawn from each donor into EDTA-treated tubes. This clonotype turned up a few times. Its matching antigen is unknown.

The clonotype was recovered from a man between 18 and 29 years old in good health. This sequence joins TRBV7-9 and TRBJ2-3; TRBD2 matches 7 bases. Sequences were obtained from blood. As DNA, the CDR3 is TGTGCCAGCAGCGGCGGGAGTAGAGATACGCAGTATTTT. Translated, it gives CASSGGSRDTQYF.